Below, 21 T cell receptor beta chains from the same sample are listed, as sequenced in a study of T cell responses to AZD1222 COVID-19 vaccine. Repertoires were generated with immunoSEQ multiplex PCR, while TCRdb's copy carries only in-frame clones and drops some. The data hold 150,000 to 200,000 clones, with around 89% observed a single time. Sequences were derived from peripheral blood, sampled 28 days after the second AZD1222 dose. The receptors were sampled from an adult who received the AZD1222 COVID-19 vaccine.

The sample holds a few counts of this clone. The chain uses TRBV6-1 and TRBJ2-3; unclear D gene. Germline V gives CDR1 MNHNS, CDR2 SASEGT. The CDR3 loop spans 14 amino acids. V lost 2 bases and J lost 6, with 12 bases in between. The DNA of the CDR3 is TGTGCCAGCAGTGAACGACTCATTAGGGATACGCAGTATTTT. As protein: CASSERLIRDTQYF.

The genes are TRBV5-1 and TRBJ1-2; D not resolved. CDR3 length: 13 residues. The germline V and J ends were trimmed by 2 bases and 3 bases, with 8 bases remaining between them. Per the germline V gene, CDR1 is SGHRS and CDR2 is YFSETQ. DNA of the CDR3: TGCGCCAGCAGCTTCACAGAGGACTATGGCTACACCTTC. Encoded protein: CASSFTEDYGYTF.

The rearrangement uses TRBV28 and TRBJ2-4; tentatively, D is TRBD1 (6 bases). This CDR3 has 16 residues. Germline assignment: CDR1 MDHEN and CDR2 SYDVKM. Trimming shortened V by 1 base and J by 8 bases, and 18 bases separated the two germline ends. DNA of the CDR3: TGTGCCAGCAGTTTATCCGAACCGGGACCAGGGGACATTCAGTACTTC. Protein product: CASSLSEPGPGDIQYF.

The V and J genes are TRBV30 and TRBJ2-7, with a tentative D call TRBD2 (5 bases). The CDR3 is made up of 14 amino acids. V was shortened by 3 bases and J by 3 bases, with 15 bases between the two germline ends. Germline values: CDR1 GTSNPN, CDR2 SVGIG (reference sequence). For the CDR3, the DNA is TGTGCCTGGAGCGTGCGGGCTCCTCGCTACGAGCAGTACTTC. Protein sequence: CAWSVRAPRYEQYF.

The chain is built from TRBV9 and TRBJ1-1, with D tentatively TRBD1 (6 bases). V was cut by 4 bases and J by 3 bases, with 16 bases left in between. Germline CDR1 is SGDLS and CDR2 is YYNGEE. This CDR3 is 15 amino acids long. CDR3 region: CASSSKQGTDTEAFF. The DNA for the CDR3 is TGTGCCAGCAGCTCAAAGCAGGGGACCGACACTGAAGCTTTCTTT.

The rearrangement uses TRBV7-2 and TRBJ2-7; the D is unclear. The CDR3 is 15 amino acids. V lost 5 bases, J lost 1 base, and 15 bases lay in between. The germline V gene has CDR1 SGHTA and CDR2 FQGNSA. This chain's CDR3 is CASSVTGWISYEQYF. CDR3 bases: TGTGCCAGCAGCGTCACCGGGTGGATTTCCTACGAGCAGTACTTC.

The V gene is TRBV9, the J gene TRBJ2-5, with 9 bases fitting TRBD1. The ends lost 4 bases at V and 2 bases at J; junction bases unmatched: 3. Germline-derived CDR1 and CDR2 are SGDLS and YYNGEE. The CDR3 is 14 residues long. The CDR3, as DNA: TGTGCCAGCAGCCCCGGACAGGGGCAAGAGACCCAGTACTTC. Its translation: CASSPGQGQETQYF.

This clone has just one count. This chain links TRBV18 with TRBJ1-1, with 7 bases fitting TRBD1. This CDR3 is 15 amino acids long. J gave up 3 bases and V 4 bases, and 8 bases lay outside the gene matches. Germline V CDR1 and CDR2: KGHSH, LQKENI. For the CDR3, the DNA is TGTGCCAGCTCACTAGGGAGGGGGCAGGACACTGAAGCTTTCTTT. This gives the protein CASSLGRGQDTEAFF.

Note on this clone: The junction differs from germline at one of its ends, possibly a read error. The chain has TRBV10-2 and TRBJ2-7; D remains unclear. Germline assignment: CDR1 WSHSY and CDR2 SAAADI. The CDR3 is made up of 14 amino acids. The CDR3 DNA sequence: TGCGCCAGCAGTGAGTCGAATTCTAACTCCCGGCCCCACTTC. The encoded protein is CASSESNSNSRPHF.

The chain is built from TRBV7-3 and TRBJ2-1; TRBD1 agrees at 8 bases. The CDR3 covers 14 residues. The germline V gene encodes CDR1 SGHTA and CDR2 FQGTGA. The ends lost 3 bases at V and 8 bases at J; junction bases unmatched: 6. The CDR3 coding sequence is TGTGCCAGCAGCTTGACAGGGGTTGAGGATGAGCAGTTCTTC. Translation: CASSLTGVEDEQFF.

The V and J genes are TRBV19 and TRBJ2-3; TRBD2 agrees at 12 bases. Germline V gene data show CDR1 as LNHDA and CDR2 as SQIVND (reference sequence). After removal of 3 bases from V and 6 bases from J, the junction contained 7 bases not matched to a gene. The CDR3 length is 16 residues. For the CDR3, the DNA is TGTGCCAGTAGTATCAGACTACTAGCGGGAGGTGATACGCAGTATTTT. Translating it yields CASSIRLLAGGDTQYF.

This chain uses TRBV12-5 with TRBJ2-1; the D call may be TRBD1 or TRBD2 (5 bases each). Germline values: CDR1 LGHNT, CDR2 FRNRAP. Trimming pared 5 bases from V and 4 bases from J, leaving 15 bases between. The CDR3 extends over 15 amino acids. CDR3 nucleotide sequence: TGTGCTAGTGGTCGTGGGACGACGAAATACAATGAGCAGTTCTTC. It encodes CASGRGTTKYNEQFF. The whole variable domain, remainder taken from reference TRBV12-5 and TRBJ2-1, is DARVTQTPRHKVTEMGQEVTMRCQPILGHNTVFWYRQTMMQGLELLAYFRNRAPLDDSGMPKDRFSAEMPDATLATLKIQPSEPRDSAVYFCASGRGTTKYNEQFFGPGTRLTVL.

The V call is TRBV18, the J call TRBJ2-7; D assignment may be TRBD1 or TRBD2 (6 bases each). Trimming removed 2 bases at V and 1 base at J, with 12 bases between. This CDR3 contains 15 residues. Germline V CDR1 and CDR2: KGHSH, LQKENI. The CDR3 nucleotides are TGTGCCAGCTCACCAGGAAGGGGGGCTTCCTACGAGCAGTACTTC. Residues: CASSPGRGASYEQYF.

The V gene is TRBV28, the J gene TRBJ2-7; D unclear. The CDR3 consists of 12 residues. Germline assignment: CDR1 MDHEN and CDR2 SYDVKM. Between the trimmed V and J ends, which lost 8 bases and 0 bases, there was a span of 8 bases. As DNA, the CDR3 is TGTGCCAGCGGAACCCCCTCCTACGAGCAGTACTTC. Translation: CASGTPSYEQYF.

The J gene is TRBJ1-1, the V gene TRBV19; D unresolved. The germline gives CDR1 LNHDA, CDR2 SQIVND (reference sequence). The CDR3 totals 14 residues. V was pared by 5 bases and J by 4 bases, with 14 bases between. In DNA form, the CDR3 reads TGTGCCAGTAGTGGAGGCACCAAGACCACTGAAGCTTTCTTT. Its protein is CASSGGTKTTEAFF.

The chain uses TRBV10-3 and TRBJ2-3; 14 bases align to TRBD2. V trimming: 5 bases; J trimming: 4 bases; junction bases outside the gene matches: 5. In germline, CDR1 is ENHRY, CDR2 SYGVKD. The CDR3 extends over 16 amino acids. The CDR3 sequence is CAISQAGLAGADTQYF. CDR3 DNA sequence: TGTGCCATCAGTCAAGCGGGACTAGCGGGAGCAGATACGCAGTATTTT.

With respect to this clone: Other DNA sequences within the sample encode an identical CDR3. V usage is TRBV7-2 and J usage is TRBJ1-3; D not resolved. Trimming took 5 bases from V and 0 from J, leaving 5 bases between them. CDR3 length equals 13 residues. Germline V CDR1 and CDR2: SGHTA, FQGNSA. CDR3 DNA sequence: TGTGCCAGCAGCACAAGCTCTGGAAACACCATATATTTT. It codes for CASSTSSGNTIYF.

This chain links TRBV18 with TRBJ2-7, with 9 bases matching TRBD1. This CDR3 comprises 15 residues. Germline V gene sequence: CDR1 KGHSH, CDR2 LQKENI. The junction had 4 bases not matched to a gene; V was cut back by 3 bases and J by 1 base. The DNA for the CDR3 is TGTGCCAGCTCACCGCTCGGGACAGGGTCCTACGAGCAGTACTTC. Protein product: CASSPLGTGSYEQYF.

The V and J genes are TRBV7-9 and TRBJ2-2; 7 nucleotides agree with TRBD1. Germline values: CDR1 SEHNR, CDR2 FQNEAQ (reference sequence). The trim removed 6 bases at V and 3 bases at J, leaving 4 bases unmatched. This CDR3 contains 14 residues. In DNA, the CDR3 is TGTGCCAGCAGTTCCACAGGGGACACCGGGGAGCTGTTTTTT. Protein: CASSSTGDTGELFF.

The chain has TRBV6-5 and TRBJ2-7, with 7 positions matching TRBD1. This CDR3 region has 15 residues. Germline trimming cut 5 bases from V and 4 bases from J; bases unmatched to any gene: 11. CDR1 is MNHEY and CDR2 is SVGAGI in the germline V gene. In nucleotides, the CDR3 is TGTGCCAGCAGTACCCGGGACAGAACTAATTACGAGCAGTACTTC. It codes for CASSTRDRTNYEQYF.

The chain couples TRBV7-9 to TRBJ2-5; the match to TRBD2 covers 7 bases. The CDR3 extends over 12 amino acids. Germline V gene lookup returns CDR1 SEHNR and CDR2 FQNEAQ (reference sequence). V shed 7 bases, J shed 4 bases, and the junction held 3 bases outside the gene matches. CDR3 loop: CASTSGGETQYF. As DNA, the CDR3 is TGTGCCAGCACCTCGGGGGGAGAGACCCAGTACTTC.